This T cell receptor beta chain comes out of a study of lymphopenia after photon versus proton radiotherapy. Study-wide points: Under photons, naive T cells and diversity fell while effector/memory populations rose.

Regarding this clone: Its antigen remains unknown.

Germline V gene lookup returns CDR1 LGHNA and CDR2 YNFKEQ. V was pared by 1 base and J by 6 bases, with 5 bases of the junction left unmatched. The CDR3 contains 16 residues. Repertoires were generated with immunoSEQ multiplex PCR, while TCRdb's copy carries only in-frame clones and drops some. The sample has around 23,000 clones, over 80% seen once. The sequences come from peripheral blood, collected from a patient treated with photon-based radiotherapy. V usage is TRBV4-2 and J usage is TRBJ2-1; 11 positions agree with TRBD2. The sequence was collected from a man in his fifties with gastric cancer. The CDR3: CASSQAGGLAGNEQFF. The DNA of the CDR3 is TGTGCCAGCAGCCAAGCGGGAGGACTAGCGGGCAATGAGCAGTTCTTC.